This T cell receptor beta chain was profiled in a study of cytomegalovirus exposure and HLA in healthy donors. With 2 bases clipped from V and 6 bases from J, the junction kept 4 bases outside the gene matches. The length of the CDR3 is 14 residues. CDR1 is MNHEY, CDR2 SVGAGI, per germline. Clones were sequenced by immunoSEQ multiplex PCR, and TCRdb holds only the in-frame ones, with some missing. The sample includes roughly 79,000 clones, approximately 93% of them seen just once. The rearrangement joins TRBV6-5 to TRBJ1-2, with TRBD1 matching 9 bases. The sequenced sample was PBMCs. The TCR was taken from a man aged 18 to 29 in good health and CMV-seronegative. Written as DNA, the CDR3 is TGTGCCAGCAGTTACGGGACAGGGAGGAATGGCTACACCTTC. Its protein product is CASSYGTGRNGYTF.